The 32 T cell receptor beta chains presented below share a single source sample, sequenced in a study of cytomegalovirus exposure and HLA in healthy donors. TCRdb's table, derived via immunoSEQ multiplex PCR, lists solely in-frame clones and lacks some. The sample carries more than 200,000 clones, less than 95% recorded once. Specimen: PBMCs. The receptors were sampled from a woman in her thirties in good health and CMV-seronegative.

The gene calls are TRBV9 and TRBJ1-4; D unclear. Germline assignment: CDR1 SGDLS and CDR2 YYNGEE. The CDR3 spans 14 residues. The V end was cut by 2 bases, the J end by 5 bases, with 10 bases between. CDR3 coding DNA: TGTGCCAGCAGCGTTAACTCGGCAAATGAAAAACTGTTTTTT. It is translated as CASSVNSANEKLFF. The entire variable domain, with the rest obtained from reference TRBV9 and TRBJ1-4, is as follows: DSGVTQTPKHLITATGQRVTLRCSPRSGDLSVYWYQQSLDQGLQFLIQYYNGEERAKGNILERFSAQQFPDLHSELNLSSLELGDSALYFCASSVNSANEKLFFGSGTQLSVL.

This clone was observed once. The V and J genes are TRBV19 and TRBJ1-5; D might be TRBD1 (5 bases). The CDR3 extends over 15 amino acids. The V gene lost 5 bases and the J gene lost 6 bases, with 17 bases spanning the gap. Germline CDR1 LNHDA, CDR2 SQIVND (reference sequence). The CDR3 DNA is TGTGCCAGTAGTGCCCCGGGACCAGGGATTCAGCCCCAGCATTTT. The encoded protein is CASSAPGPGIQPQHF.

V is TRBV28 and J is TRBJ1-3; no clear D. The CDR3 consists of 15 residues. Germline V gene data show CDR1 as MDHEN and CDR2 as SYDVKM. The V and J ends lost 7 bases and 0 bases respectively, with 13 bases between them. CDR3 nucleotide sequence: TGTGCCAGCACTAATACGGTCAGCTCTGGAAACACCATATATTTT. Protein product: CASTNTVSSGNTIYF.

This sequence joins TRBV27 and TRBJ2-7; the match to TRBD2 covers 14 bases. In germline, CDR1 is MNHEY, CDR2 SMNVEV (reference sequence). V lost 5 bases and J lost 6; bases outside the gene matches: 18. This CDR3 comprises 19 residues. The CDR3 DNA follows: TGTGCCAGCAGTCCATCCTCGGGGACTAGCGGGAGTGGGAGTCTCGAGCAGTACTTC. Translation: CASSPSSGTSGSGSLEQYF.

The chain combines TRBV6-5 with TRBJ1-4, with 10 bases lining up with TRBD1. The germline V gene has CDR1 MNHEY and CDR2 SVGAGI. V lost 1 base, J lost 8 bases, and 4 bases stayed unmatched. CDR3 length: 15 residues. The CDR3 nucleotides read TGTGCCAGCAGTTACTGGGGGACAGGGGTGGAAAAACTGTTTTTT. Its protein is CASSYWGTGVEKLFF.

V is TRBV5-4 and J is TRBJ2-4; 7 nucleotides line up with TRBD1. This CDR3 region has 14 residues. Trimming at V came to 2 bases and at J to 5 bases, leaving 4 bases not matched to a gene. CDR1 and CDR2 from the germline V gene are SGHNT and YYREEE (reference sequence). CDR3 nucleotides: TGTGCCAGCAGCTTAGAGGGGGCCCAAAACATTCAGTACTTC. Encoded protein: CASSLEGAQNIQYF.

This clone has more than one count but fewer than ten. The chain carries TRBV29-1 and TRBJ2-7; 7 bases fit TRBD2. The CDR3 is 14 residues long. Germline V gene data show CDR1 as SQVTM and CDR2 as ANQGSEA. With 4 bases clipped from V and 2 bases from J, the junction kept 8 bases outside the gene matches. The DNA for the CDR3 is TGCAGCGTTGTTGGGAGGGCAGGAACCTACGAGCAGTACTTC. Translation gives CSVVGRAGTYEQYF.

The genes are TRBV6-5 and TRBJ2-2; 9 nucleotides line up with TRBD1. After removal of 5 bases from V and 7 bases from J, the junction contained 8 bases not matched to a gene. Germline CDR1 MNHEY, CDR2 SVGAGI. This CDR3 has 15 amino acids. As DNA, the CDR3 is TGTGCCAGCAGTCTCCGGGACAGGGCGGGCGGGGAGCTGTTTTTT. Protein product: CASSLRDRAGGELFF.

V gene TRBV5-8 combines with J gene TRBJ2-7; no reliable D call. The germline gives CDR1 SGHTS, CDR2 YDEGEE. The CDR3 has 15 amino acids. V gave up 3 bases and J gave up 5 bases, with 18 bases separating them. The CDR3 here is CASSSSLGRIHEQYF. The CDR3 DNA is TGTGCCAGCAGCTCCTCGTTAGGGCGAATCCACGAGCAGTACTTC. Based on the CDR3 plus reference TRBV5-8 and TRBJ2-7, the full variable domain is EAGVTQSPTHLIKTRGQQATLRCSPISGHTSVYWYQQALGLGLQFLLWYDEGEERNRGNFPPRFSGRQFPNYSSELNVNALELEDSALYLCASSSSLGRIHEQYFGPGTRLTVT.

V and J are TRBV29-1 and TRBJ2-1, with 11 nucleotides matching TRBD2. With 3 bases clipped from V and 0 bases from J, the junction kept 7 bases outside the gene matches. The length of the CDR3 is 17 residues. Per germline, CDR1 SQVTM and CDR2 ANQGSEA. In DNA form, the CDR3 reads TGCAGCGTTGATCTAGCGGGAGGTCTAAGCTCCTACAATGAGCAGTTCTTC. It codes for CSVDLAGGLSSYNEQFF.

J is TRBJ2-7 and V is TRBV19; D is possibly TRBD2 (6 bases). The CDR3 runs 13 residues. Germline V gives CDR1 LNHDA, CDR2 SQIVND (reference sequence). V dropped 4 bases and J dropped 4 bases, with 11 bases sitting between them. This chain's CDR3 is CASSRGLSYEQYF. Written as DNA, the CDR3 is TGTGCCAGTAGTAGGGGACTTTCTTACGAGCAGTACTTC.

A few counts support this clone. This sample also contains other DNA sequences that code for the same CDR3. Here the CDR3 reads CASSEGSYSNQPQHF. CDR3 in DNA: TGTGCCAGCAGTGAAGGTAGCTATAGCAATCAGCCCCAGCATTTT. The genes are TRBV6-1 and TRBJ1-5; D is ambiguous. Trimming pared 1 base from V and 0 bases from J, leaving 7 bases between. The CDR3 is made up of 15 amino acids. Per germline, CDR1 MNHNS and CDR2 SASEGT.

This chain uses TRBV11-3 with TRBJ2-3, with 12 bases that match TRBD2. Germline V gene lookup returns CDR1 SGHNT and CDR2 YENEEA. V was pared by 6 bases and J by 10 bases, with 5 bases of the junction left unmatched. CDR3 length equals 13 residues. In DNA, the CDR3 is TGTGCCAGCAGATCCGGACTAGCGGGATCGCAGTATTTT. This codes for CASRSGLAGSQYF.

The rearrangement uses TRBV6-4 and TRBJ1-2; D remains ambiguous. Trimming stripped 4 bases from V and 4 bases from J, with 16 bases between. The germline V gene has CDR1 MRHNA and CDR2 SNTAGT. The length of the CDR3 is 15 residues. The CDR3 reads CASSAPAGTAYGYTF. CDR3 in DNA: TGTGCCAGCAGTGCCCCAGCGGGAACGGCCTATGGCTACACCTTC.

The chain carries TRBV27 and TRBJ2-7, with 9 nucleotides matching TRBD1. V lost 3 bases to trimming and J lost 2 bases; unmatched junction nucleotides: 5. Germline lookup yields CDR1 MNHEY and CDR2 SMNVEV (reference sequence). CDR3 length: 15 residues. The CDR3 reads CASSLSGQGPYEQYF. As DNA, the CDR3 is TGTGCCAGCAGTTTGAGTGGACAGGGGCCCTACGAGCAGTACTTC.

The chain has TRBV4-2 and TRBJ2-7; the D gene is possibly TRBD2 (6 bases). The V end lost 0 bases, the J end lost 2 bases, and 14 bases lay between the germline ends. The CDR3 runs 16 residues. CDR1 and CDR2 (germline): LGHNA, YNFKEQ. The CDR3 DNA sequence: TGTGCCAGCAGCCAAGATTGGAGGGCAGCACCCTACGAGCAGTACTTC. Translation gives CASSQDWRAAPYEQYF.

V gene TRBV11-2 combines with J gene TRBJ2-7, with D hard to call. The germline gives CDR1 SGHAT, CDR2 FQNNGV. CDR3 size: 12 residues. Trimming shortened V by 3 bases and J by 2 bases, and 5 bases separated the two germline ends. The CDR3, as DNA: TGTGCCAGCAGCTTGCGCCCCTACGAGCAGTACTTC. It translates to CASSLRPYEQYF.

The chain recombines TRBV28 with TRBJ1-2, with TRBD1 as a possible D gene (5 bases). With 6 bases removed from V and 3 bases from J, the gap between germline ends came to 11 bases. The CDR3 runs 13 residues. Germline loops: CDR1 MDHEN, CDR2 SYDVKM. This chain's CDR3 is CASRGTGDYGYTF. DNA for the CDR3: TGTGCCAGCAGAGGGACGGGGGACTATGGCTACACCTTC.

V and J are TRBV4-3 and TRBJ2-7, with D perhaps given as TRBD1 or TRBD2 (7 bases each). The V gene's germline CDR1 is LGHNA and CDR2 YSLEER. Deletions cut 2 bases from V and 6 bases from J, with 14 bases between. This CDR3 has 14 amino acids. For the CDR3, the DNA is TGCGCCAGCAGCCAAAACTCAGGGGGGGCCGAGCAGTACTTC. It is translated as CASSQNSGGAEQYF.

The CDR3 is CASREVNRWHF. The DNA of the CDR3 is TGTGCCAGTAGGGAGGTCAACCGATGGCATTTT. J is TRBJ1-5 and V is TRBV19; D gene ambiguous. The CDR3 spans 11 residues. Germline V gene lookup returns CDR1 LNHDA and CDR2 SQIVND (reference sequence). V dropped 6 bases and J dropped 15 bases, with 15 bases sitting between them.

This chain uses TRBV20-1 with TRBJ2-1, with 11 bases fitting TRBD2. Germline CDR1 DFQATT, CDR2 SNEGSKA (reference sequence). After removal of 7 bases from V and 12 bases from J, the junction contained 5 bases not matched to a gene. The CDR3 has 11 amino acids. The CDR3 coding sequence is TGCAGTGGACTAGCGGGATGGAGGCAGTTCTTC. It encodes CSGLAGWRQFF.

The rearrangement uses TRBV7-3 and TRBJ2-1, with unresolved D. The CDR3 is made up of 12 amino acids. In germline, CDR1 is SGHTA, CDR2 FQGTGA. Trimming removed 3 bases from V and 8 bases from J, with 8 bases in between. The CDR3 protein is CASSFRSDEQFF. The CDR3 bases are TGTGCCAGCAGCTTCCGGTCCGATGAGCAGTTCTTC. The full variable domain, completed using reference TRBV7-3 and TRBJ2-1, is GAGVSQTPSNKVTEKGKYVELRCDPISGHTALYWYRQSLGQGPEFLIYFQGTGAADDSGLPNDRFFAVRPEGSVSTLKIQRTERGDSAVYLCASSFRSDEQFFGPGTRLTVL.

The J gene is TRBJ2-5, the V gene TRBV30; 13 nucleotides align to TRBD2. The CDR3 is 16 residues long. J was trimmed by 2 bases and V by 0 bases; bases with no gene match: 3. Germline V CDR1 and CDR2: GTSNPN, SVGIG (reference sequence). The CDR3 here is CAWSVLAGGGQETQYF. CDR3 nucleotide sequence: TGTGCCTGGAGTGTACTAGCGGGAGGGGGTCAAGAGACCCAGTACTTC.

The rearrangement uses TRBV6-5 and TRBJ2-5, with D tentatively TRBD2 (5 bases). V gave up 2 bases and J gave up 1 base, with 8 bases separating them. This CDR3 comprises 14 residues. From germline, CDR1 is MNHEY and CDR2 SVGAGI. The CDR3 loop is CASSYGRGQETQYF. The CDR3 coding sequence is TGTGCCAGCAGTTACGGCCGGGGCCAAGAGACCCAGTACTTC.

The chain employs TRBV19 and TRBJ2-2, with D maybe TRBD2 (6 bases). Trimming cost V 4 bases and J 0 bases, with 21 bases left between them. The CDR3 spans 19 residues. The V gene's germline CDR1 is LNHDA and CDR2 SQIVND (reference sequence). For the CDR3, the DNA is TGTGCCAGTAGTACAGGGAGGTCTATTACTCCCTCGAACACCGGGGAGCTGTTTTTT. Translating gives CASSTGRSITPSNTGELFF.

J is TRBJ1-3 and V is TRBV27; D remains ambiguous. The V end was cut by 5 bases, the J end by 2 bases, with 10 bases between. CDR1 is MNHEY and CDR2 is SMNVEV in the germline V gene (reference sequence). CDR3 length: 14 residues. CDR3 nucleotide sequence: TGTGCCAGCAGTCTCAAACCCGCTGGAAACACCATATATTTT. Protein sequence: CASSLKPAGNTIYF.

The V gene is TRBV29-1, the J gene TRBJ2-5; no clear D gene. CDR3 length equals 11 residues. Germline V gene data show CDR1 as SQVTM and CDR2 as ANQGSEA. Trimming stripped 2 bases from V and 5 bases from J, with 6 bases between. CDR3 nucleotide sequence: TGCAGCGTTGAATCCGAGGAGACCCAGTACTTC. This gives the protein CSVESEETQYF.

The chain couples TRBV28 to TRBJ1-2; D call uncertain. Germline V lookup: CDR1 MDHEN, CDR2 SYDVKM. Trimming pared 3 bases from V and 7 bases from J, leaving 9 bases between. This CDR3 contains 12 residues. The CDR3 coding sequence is TGTGCCAGCAGTTTGTACGGGATTGGCTACACCTTC. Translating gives CASSLYGIGYTF.

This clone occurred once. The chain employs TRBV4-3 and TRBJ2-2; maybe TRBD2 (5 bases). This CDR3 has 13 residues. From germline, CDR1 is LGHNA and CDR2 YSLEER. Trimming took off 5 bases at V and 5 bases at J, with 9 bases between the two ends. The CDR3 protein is CASSLKRTGELFF. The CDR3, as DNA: TGCGCCAGCAGCTTAAAGCGGACCGGGGAGCTGTTTTTT.

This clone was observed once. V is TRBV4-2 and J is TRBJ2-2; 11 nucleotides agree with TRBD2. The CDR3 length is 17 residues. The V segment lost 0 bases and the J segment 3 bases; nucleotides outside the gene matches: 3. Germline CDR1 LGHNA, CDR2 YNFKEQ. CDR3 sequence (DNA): TGTGCCAGCAGCCAAGACCCGGGACTAGCGGACACCGGGGAGCTGTTTTTT. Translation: CASSQDPGLADTGELFF.

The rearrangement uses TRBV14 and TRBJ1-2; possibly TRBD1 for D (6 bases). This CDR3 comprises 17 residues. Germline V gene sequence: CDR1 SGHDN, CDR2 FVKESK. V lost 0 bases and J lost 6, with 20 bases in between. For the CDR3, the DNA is TGTGCCAGCAGCCAAGATGCCCCTACAGGGATCCTCAATGGCTACACCTTC. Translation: CASSQDAPTGILNGYTF.

In DNA, the CDR3 is TGTGCCAGCAGCCGTACCGGGACAGGGCCCTACGAGCAGTACTTC. This translates into CASSRTGTGPYEQYF. The chain joins TRBV7-9 to TRBJ2-7, with TRBD1 matching over 9 bases. From germline, CDR1 is SEHNR and CDR2 FQNEAQ (reference sequence). This CDR3 is built from 15 residues. V lost 5 bases and J lost 2; bases outside the gene matches: 7.